This T cell receptor beta chain was captured in a study of Graves' ophthalmopathy and Graves' hyperthyroidism. Exclusion covered patients with other autoimmune diseases or uncontrolled infections (as well as pregnancy or lactation). This clonotype came up many times. CDR3 size: 17 residues. CDR1 and CDR2 (germline): MDHEN, SYDVKM. Trimming took off 7 bases at V and 1 base at J, with 22 bases between the two ends. Amplified TCR beta CDR3 regions were obtained using RNA transcripts as template. First-round RT-PCR used HTBI primers; second-round multiplex PCR followed. TCRdb reprocessed the multiplex PCR reads with MiXCR, giving one entry per CDR3 protein. The table has approximately 500,000 distinct CDR3 sequences, around 15% seen once.

The J gene is TRBJ1-1, the V gene TRBV28; D is perhaps TRBD1 (5 bases). The source of this sequence is a woman aged 25 to 39 with Graves' ophthalmopathy. Sequences were obtained from blood. CDR3 nucleotides: TGTGCCAGCACCAACAACGCGTGGGGGGAGACGAACACTGAAGCTTTCTTT. It codes for CASTNNAWGETNTEAFF.